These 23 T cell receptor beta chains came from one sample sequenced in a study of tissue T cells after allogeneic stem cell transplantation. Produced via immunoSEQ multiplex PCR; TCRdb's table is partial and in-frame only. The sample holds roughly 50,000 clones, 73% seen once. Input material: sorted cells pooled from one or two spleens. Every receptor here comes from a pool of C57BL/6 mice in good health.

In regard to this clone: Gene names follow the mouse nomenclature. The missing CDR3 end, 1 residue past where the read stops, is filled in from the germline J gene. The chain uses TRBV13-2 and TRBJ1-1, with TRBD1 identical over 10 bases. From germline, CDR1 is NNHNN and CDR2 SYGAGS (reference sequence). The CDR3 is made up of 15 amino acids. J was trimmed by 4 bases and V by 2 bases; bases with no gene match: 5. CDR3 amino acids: CASGDPGTGATEVFF. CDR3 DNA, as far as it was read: TGTGCCAGCGGTGACCCTGGGACAGGGGCCACAGAAGTCTTC.

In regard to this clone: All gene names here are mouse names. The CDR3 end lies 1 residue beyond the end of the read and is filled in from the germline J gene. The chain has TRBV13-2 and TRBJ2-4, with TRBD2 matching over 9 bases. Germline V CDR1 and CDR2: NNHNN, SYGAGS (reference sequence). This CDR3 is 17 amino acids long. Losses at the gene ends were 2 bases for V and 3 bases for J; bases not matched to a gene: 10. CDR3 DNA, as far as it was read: TGTGCCAGCGGTGAGCCTGGGGGGGGCGCCGCCCAAAACACCTTGTAC. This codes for CASGEPGGGAAQNTLY. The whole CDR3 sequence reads CASGEPGGGAAQNTLYF.

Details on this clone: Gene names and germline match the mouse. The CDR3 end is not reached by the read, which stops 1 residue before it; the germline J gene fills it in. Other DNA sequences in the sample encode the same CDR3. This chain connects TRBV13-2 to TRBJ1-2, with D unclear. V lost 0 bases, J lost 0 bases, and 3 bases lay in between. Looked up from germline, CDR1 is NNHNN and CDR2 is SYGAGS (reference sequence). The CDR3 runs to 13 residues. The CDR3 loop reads CASGDVANSDYTF. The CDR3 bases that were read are TGTGCCAGCGGTGATGTTGCAAACTCCGACTACACC.

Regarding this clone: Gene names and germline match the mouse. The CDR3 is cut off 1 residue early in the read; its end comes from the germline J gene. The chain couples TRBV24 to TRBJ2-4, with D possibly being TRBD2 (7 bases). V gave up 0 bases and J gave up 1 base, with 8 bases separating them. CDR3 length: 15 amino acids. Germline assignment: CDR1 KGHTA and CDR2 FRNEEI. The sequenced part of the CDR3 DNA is TGTGCCAGCAGTCTGTACTGGGGGCGTCAAAACACCTTGTAC. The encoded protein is CASSLYWGRQNTLY. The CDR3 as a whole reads CASSLYWGRQNTLYF.

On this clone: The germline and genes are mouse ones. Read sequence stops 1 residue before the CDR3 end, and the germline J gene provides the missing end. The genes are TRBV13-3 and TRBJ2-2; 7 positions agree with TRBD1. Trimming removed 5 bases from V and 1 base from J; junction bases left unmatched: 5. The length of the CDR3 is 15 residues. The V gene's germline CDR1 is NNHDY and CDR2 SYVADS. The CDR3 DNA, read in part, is TGTGCCAGCAGACCAGGGGGTGAAAACACCGGGCAGCTCTAC. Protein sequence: CASRPGGENTGQLY. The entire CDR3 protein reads CASRPGGENTGQLYF.

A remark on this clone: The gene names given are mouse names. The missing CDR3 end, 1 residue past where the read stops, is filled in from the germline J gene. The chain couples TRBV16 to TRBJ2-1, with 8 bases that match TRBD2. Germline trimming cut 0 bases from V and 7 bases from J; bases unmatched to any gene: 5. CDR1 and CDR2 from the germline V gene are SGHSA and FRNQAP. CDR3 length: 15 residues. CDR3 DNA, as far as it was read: TGTGCAAGCAGCTTAGAGGCTGGGGGGCGGGCTGAGCAGTTC. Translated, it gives CASSLEAGGRAEQF. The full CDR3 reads CASSLEAGGRAEQFF.

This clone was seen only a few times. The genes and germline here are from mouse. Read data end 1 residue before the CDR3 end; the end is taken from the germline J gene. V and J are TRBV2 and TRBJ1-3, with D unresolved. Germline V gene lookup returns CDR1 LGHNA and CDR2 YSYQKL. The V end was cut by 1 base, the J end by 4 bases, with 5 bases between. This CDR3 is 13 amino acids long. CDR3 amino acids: CASSQGEGNTLYF. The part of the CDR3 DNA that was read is TGTGCCAGCAGCCAAGGGGAAGGAAATACGCTCTAT.

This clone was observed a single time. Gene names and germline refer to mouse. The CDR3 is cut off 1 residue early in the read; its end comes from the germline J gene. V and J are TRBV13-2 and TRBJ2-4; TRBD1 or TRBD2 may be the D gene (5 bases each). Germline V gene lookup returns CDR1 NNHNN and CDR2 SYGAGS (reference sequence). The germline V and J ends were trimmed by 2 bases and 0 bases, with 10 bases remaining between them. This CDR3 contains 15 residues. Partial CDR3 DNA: TGTGCCAGCGGTGAGGGGCTGAGTAGTCAAAACACCTTGTAC. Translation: CASGEGLSSQNTLY. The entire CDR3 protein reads CASGEGLSSQNTLYF.

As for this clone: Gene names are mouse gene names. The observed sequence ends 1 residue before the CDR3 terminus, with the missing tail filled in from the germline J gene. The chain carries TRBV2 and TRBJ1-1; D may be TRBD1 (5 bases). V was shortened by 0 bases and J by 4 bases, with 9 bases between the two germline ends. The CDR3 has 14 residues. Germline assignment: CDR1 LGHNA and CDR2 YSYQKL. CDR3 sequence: CASSQEKGSTEVFF. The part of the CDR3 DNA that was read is TGTGCCAGCAGCCAAGAGAAGGGGTCCACAGAAGTCTTC. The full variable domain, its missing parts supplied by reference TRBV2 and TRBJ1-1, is DPKIIQKPKYLVAVTGSEKILICEQYLGHNAMYWYRQSAKKPLEFMFSYSYQKLMDNQTASSRFQPQSSKKNHLDLQITALKPDDSATYFCASSQEKGSTEVFFGKGTRLTVV.

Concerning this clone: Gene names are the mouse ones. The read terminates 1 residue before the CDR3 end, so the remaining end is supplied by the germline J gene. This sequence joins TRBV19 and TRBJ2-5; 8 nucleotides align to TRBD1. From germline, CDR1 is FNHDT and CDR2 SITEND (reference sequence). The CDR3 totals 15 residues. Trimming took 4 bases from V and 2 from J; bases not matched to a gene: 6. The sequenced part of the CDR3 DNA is TGTGCCAGCAGTCCCCCCGGACAGGGCCAAGACACCCAGTAC. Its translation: CASSPPGQGQDTQY. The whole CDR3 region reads CASSPPGQGQDTQYF.

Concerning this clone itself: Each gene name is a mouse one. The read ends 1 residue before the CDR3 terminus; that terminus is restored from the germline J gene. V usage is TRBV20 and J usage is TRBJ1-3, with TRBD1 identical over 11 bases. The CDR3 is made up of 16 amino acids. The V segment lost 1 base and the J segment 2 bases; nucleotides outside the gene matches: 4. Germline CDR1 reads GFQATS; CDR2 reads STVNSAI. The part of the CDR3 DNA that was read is TGTGGTGCTAGGGCTCCGGGACAGGGGGCTGGAAATACGCTCTAT. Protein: CGARAPGQGAGNTLY. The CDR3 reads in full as CGARAPGQGAGNTLYF. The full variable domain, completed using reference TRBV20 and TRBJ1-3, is GALVYQYPRRTICKSGTSMRMECQAVGFQATSVAWYRQSPQKTFELIALSTVNSAIKYEQNFTQEKFPISHPNLSFSSMTVLNAYLEDRGLYLCGARAPGQGAGNTLYFGEGSRLIVV.

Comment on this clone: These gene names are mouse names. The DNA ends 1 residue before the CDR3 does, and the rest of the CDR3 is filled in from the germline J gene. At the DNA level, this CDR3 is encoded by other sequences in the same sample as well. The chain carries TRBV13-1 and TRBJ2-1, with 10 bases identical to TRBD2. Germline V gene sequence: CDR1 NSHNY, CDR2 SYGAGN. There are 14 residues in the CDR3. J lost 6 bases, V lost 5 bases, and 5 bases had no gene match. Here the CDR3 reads CASRAGTGVAEQFF. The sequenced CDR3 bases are TGTGCCAGCAGGGCCGGGACTGGGGTTGCTGAGCAGTTC.

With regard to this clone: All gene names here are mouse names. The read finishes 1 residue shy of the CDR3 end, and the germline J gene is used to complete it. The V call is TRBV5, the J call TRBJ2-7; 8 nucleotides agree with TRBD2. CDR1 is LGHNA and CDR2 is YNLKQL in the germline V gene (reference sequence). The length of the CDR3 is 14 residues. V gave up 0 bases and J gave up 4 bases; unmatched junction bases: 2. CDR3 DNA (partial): TGTGCCAGCAGCCAAGAGCTGGGGGGTTATGAACAGTAC. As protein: CASSQELGGYEQY. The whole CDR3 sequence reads CASSQELGGYEQYF.

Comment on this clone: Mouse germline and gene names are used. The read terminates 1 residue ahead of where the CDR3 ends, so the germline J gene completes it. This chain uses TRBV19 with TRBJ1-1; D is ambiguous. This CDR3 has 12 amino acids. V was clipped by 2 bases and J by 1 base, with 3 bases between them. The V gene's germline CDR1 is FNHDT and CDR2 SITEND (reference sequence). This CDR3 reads CASSIRNTEVFF. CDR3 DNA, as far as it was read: TGTGCCAGCAGTATCCGAAACACAGAAGTCTTC.

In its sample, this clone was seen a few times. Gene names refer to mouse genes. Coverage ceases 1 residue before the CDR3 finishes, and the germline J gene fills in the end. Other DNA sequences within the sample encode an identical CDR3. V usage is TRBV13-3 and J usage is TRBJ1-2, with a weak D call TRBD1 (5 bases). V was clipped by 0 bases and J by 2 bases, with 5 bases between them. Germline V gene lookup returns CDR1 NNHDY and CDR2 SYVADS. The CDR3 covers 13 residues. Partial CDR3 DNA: TGTGCCAGCAGTGATGGGGGGAACTCCGACTACACC. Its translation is CASSDGGNSDYT. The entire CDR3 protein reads CASSDGGNSDYTF.

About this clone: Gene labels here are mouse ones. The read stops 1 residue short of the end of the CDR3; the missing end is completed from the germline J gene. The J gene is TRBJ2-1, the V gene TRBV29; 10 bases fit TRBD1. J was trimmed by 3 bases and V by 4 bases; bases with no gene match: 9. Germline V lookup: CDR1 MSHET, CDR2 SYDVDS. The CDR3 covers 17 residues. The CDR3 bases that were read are TGTGCTAGCAGTTCCTTGGGGACAGGGGTGGGCTATGCTGAGCAGTTC. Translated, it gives CASSSLGTGVGYAEQF. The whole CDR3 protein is CASSSLGTGVGYAEQFF.

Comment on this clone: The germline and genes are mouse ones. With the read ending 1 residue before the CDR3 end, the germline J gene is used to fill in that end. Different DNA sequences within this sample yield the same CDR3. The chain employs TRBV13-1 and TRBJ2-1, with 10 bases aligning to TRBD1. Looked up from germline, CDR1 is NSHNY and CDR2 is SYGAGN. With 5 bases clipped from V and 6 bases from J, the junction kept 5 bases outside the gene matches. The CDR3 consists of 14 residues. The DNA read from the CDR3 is TGTGCCAGCAGGGCCGGGACAGGGGTTGCTGAGCAGTTC. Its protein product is CASRAGTGVAEQF. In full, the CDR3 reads CASRAGTGVAEQFF.

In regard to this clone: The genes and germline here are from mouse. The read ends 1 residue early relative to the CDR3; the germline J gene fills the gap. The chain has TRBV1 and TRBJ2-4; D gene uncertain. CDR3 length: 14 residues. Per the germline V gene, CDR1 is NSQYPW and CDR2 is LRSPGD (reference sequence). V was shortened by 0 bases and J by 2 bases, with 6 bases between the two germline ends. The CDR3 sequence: CTCSADGPQNTLYF. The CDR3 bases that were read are TGCACCTGCAGTGCAGATGGGCCTCAAAACACCTTGTAC. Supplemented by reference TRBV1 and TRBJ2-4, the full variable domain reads VTLLEQNPRWRLVPRGQAVNLRCILKNSQYPWMSWYQQDLQKQLQWLFTLRSPGDKEVKSLPGADYLATRVTDTELRLQVANMSQGRTLYCTCSADGPQNTLYFGAGTRLSVL.

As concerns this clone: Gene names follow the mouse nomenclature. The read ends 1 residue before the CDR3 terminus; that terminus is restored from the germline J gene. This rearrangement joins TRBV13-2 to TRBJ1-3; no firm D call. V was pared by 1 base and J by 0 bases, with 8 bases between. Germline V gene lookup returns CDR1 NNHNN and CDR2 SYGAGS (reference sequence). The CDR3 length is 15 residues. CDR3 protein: CASGDWHNSGNTLYF. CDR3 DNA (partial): TGTGCCAGCGGTGATTGGCACAATTCTGGAAATACGCTCTAT.

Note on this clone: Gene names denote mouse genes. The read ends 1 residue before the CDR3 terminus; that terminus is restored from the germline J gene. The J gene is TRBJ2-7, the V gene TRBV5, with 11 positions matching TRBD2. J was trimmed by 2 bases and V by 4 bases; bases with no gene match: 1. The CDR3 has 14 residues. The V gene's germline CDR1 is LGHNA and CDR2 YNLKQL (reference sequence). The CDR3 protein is CASSPGLGAYEQYF. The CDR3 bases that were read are TGTGCCAGCAGCCCGGGACTGGGGGCCTATGAACAGTAC.

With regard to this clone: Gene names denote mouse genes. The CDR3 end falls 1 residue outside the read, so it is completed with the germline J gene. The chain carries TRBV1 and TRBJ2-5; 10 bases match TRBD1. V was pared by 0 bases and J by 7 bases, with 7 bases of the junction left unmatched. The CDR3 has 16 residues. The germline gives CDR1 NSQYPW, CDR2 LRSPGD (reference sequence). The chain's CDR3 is CTCSAEMGQGRNTQYF. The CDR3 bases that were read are TGCACCTGCAGTGCAGAGATGGGACAGGGGAGGAACACCCAGTAC.

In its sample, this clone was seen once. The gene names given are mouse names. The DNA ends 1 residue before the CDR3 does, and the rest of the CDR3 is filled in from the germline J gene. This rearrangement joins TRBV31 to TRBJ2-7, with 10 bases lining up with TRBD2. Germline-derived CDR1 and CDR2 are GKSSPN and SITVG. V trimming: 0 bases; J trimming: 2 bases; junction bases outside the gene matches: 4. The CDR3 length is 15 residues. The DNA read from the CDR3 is TGTGCCTGGAGTCTAGCTGGGACTGGGGCCTATGAACAGTAC. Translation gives CAWSLAGTGAYEQY. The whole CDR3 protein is CAWSLAGTGAYEQYF.

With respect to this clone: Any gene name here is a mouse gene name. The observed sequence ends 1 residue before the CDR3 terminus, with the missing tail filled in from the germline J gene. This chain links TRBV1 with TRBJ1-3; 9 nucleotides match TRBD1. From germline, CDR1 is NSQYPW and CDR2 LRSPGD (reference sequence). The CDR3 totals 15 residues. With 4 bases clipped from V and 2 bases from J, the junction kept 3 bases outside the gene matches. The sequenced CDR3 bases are TGCACCTGCAGTGGGACAGGGGACCCTGGAAATACGCTCTAT. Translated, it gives CTCSGTGDPGNTLY. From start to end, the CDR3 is CTCSGTGDPGNTLYF.